The 5 T cell receptor beta chains below were found in one sample sequenced in a study of cytomegalovirus exposure and HLA in healthy donors. With 60 Vbeta and 13 Jbeta primers, the PCR was carried out. Produced via immunoSEQ multiplex PCR; TCRdb's table is partial and in-frame only. The repertoire holds 160,000 or so clones, with around four fifths as singletons. The specimen was PBMCs. Receptors were obtained from a man aged 18 to 29 in good health and CMV-seronegative.

V gene TRBV28 combines with J gene TRBJ2-5; the match to TRBD2 covers 7 bases. CDR3 length equals 15 residues. Germline lookup yields CDR1 MDHEN and CDR2 SYDVKM. The trim removed 5 bases at V and 5 bases at J, leaving 11 bases unmatched. DNA for the CDR3: TGTGCCAGCAGTCTACCAGCGGGAACAGTCGAGACCCAGTACTTC. Its protein is CASSLPAGTVETQYF.

The chain couples TRBV9 to TRBJ2-7, with TRBD1 identical over 7 bases. Germline V gene data show CDR1 as SGDLS and CDR2 as YYNGEE. The V segment lost 2 bases and the J segment 10 bases; nucleotides outside the gene matches: 12. This CDR3 has 14 amino acids. For the CDR3, the DNA is TGTGCCAGCAGCGTCGGGACAGTCGCCTCCCCTCAGTACTTC. Amino acids: CASSVGTVASPQYF.

A word on this clone: The junction and the germline gene differ at one end; a read error may be behind it. V gene TRBV29-1 combines with J gene TRBJ1-4; TRBD1 might be the D (5 bases). The CDR3 runs 14 residues. Germline V CDR1 and CDR2: SQVTM, ANQGSEA. CDR3 coding DNA: TGCAGCGCCAAAGGTGGGGGGTCTGGTGAAGAACTGTTTTTT. Protein product: CSAKGGGSGEELFF.

In this sample, this clone turned up once. The chain is built from TRBV6-5 and TRBJ1-1, with 8 bases aligning to TRBD1. CDR1 and CDR2 (germline): MNHEY, SVGAGI. The CDR3 is 16 residues long. The V segment lost 4 bases and the J segment 4 bases; nucleotides outside the gene matches: 11. In DNA form, the CDR3 reads TGTGCCAGCAGTTCCCTACGCGCAGGGGGCACCACTGAAGCTTTCTTT. This encodes CASSSLRAGGTTEAFF.

CDR3 sequence: CASSQVAGMNTEAFF. For the CDR3, the DNA is TGTGCCAGCAGCCAAGTGGCAGGGATGAACACTGAAGCTTTCTTT. J is TRBJ1-1 and V is TRBV4-2; D is possibly TRBD1 (5 bases). CDR3 size: 15 residues. The V end was cut by 1 base, the J end by 0 bases, with 9 bases between. CDR1 is LGHNA, CDR2 YNFKEQ, per germline.